Described below is a single T cell receptor beta chain sequence and its context. What it binds is not known. The record originates from a study of T cell repertoires in cytomegalovirus infection. V was pared by 4 bases and J by 4 bases, with 5 bases of the junction left unmatched. The CDR3 loop spans 15 amino acids. Germline V gene lookup returns CDR1 SEHNR and CDR2 FQNEAQ (reference sequence). TCRdb fed the reads into MiXCR, producing one record per CDR3 protein. The sample records some 700,000 distinct CDR3 sequences, around a third being singletons. This clonotype was obtained from a human donor in good health (CMV status not recorded). Some clones in this sample may be carry-over from other donors' samples. V gene TRBV7-9 combines with J gene TRBJ2-7; 12 nucleotides align to TRBD2. The material was cultured PBMCs, obtained from culture after CMV antigen stimulation. The CDR3 region is CASSSTSGGVYEQYF. In nucleotides, the CDR3 is TGTGCCAGCAGCTCGACTAGCGGGGGAGTTTACGAGCAGTACTTC.